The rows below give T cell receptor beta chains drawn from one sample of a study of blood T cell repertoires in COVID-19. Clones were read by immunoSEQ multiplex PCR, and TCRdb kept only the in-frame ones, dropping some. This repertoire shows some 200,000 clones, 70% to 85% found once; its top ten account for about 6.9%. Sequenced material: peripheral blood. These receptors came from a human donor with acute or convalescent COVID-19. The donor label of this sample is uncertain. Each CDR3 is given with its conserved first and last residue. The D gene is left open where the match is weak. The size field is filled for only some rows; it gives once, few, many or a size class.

CDR3 protein: CASSFGTSGLQETQYF; CDR3 DNA: TGTGCCAGCAGTTTCGGGACTAGCGGCCTCCAAGAGACCCAGTACTTC; CDR3 length: 16; clone size: NA; V gene: TRBV6-5; J gene: TRBJ2-5; D gene: TRBD2
CDR3 protein: CASSPASGGYNEQFF; CDR3 DNA: TGTGCCAGCTCACCCGCTAGCGGGGGATACAATGAGCAGTTCTTC; CDR3 length: 15; clone size: NA; V gene: TRBV18; J gene: TRBJ2-1; D gene: TRBD2
CDR3 protein: CASSYQPGQGDGYTF; CDR3 DNA: TGTGCCAGCAGTTACCAACCGGGACAGGGAGATGGCTACACCTTC; CDR3 length: 15; clone size: NA; V gene: TRBV6-5; J gene: TRBJ1-2; D gene: TRBD1
CDR3 protein: CASSVVGGTGELFF; CDR3 DNA: TGTGCCAGCAGCGTAGTGGGGGGCACCGGGGAGCTGTTTTTT; CDR3 length: 14; clone size: NA; V gene: TRBV9; J gene: TRBJ2-2; D gene: NA
CDR3 protein: CASSQAGTGGWNEQFF; CDR3 DNA: TGCGCCAGCAGCCAAGCCGGGACAGGGGGCTGGAATGAGCAGTTCTTC; CDR3 length: 16; clone size: NA; V gene: TRBV4-1; J gene: TRBJ2-1; D gene: TRBD1
CDR3 protein: CAWSGTTGLTEAFF; CDR3 DNA: TGTGCCTGGAGTGGGACCACAGGGCTCACTGAAGCTTTCTTT; CDR3 length: 14; clone size: few; V gene: TRBV30; J gene: TRBJ1-1; D gene: NA
CDR3 protein: CASSTSSGRARPDTQYF; CDR3 DNA: TGTGCCAGCAGCACGTCTAGCGGGAGGGCCAGGCCAGATACGCAGTATTTT; CDR3 length: 17; clone size: NA; V gene: TRBV5-4; J gene: TRBJ2-3; D gene: TRBD2
CDR3 protein: CASSYTWTDGKFF; CDR3 DNA: TGTGCCAGCAGTTACACTTGGACAGATGGAAAGTTCTTC; CDR3 length: 13; clone size: NA; V gene: TRBV6-5; J gene: TRBJ2-1; D gene: NA
CDR3 protein: CASSPRSNEQFF; CDR3 DNA: TGTGCCAGCAGCCCGAGGTCGAATGAGCAGTTCTTC; CDR3 length: 12; clone size: NA; V gene: TRBV7-9; J gene: TRBJ2-1; D gene: NA
CDR3 protein: CASSLIGKRLGEQFF; CDR3 DNA: TGTGCCAGCAGCTTAATCGGGAAAAGATTGGGTGAGCAGTTCTTC; CDR3 length: 15; clone size: NA; V gene: TRBV7-2; J gene: TRBJ2-1; D gene: NA
CDR3 protein: CATSSRQGANEKLFF; CDR3 DNA: TGTGCCACCAGCAGCAGACAGGGGGCTAATGAAAAACTGTTTTTT; CDR3 length: 15; clone size: few; V gene: TRBV15; J gene: TRBJ1-4; D gene: TRBD1